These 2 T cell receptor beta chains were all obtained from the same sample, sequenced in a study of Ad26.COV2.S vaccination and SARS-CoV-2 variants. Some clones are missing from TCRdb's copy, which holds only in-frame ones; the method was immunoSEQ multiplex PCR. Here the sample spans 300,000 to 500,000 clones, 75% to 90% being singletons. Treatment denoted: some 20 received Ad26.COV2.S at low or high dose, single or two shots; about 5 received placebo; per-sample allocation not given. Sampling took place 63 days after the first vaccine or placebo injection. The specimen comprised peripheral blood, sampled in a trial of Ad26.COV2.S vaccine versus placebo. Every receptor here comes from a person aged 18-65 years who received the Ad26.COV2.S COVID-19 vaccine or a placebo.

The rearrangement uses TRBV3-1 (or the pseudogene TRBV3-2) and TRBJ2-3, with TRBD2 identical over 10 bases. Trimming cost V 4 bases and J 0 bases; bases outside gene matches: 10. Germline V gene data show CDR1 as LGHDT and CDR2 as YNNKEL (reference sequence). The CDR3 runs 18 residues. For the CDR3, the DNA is TGTGCCAGCAGCCCCCGGACTAGCGGCGCCTCTAGCACAGATACGCAGTATTTT. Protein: CASSPRTSGASSTDTQYF.

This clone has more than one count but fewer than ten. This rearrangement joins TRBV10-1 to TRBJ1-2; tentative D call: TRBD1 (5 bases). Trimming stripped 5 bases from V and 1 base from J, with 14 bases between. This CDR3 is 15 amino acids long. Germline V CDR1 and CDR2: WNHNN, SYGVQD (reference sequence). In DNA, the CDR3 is TGCGCCAGCAGTTCCATGGGACGTGGTAACTATGGCTACACCTTC. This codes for CASSSMGRGNYGYTF.